This is a list of T cell receptor beta chains from one sample in a study of blood T cell repertoires in COVID-19. Sequencing used immunoSEQ multiplex PCR; TCRdb keeps in-frame clones, though not all of them. This table holds 70,000 to 95,000 clones, over 80% found once. Material for sequencing was peripheral blood. The receptors come from a woman aged 60-75 years with acute or convalescent COVID-19. Each CDR3 is given without its conserved first and last residue. The order of the fields is J gene, V gene, CDR3 protein.

>TRBJ1-5|TRBV6-5
ASTEQDYNQPQH
>TRBJ1-1|TRBV7-2
ASSVGRNTEAF
>TRBJ2-5|TRBV4-1
ASSQDWPAGGGQETQY
>TRBJ2-7|TRBV7-2
ASSLATRLENEQY
>TRBJ1-5|TRBV30
AWSHLGGAANQPQH
>TRBJ2-7|TRBV2
ASSASSYEQY
>TRBJ1-1|TRBV4-1
ASSQTGAGNTEAF
>TRBJ1-6|TRBV7-2
ASSFDRGAPLH
>TRBJ1-2|TRBV12-3/TRBV12-4
ASSLGGLDGYT
>TRBJ2-7|TRBV3-1/TRBV3-2
ASSQLTGLGEQY
>TRBJ2-2|TRBV5-1
ASSKKTGTGELF
>TRBJ2-4|TRBV18
ASSLKQAKLAKNIQY
>TRBJ1-5|TRBV7-9
ASSLIGQGKNGNQPQH